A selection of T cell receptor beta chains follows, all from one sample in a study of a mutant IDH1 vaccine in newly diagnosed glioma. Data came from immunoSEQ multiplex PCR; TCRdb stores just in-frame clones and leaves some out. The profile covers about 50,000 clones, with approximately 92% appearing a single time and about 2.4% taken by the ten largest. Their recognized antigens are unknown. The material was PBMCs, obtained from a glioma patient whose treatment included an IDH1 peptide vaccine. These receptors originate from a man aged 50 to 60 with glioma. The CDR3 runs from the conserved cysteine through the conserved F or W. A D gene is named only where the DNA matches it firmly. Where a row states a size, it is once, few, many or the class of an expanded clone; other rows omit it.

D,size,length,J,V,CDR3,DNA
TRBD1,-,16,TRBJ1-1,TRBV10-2,CASRDFIGTANTEAFF,TGCGCCAGCAGGGACTTTATAGGGACAGCCAACACTGAAGCTTTCTTT
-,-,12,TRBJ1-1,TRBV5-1,CASSLVANEAFF,TGCGCCAGCAGCTTGGTTGCCAATGAAGCTTTCTTT
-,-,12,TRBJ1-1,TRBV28,CASRPRGTEAFF,TGTGCCAGCAGACCCCGGGGCACTGAAGCTTTCTTT
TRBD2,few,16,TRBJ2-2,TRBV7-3,CASSQRSGGNTGELFF,TGTGCCAGCAGCCAACGCAGCGGGGGGAACACCGGGGAGCTGTTTTTT
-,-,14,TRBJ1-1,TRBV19,CASSIRQENTEAFF,TGTGCCAGTAGTATAAGACAGGAGAACACTGAAGCTTTCTTT
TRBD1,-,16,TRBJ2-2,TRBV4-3,CASSQRTGRYAGELFF,TGCGCCAGCAGCCAACGGACAGGGAGGTACGCCGGGGAGCTGTTTTTT
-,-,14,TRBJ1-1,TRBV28,CASSWTARSTEAFF,TGTGCCAGCAGTTGGACAGCCCGGAGCACTGAAGCTTTCTTT
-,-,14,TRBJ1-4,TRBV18,CASSWGYGDEKLFF,TGTGCCAGCTCATGGGGCTACGGAGACGAAAAACTGTTTTTT
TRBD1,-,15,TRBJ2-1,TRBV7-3,CASSRGQGSYNEQFF,TGTGCCAGCAGCCGTGGACAGGGAAGTTACAATGAGCAGTTCTTC
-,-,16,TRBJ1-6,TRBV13,CASSLGVGSSNSPLHF,TGTGCCAGCAGCTTAGGCGTGGGCTCCTCAAATTCACCCCTCCACTTT
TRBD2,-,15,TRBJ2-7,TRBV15,CATSGRLATSYEQYF,TGTGCCACCAGCGGACGACTAGCGACCTCCTACGAGCAGTACTTC
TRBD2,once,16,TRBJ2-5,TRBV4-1,CASSQGRAGAGETQYF,TGCGCCAGCAGCCAAGGAAGGGCGGGAGCAGGTGAGACCCAGTACTTC
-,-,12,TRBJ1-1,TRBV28,CASSNTGRAAFF,TGTGCCAGCAGTAATACAGGGCGGGCAGCTTTCTTT
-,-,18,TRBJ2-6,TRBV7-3,CASSLRRQGPSGANVLTF,TGTGCCAGCAGCTTAAGAAGGCAGGGGCCTTCTGGGGCCAACGTCCTGACTTTC
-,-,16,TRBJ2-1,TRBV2,CALLLRGDLSNNEQFF,TGTGCCCTACTACTGAGGGGGGACCTTAGTAACAATGAGCAGTTCTTC
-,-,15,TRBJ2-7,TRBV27,CASSLSPDRYWEQYF,TGTGCCAGCAGTTTATCACCGGACCGGTACTGGGAGCAGTACTTC
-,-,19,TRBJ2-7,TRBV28,CASSLNAQGGWMMGYEQYF,TGTGCCAGCAGTTTAAATGCGCAGGGAGGATGGATGATGGGCTACGAGCAGTACTTC
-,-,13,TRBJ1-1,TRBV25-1,CASSPGTLYGAFF,TGTGCCAGCAGTCCCGGGACCCTCTATGGAGCTTTCTTT
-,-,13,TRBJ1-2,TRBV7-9,CASSPKSHTGYTF,TGTGCCAGCAGCCCTAAGAGTCACACTGGCTACACCTTC
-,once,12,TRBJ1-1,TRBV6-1,CASSERFREAFF,TGTGCCAGCAGTGAGAGATTTCGTGAAGCTTTCTTT
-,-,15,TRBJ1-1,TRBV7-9,CASSLWQGADTEAFF,TGTGCCAGCAGCTTATGGCAGGGAGCGGACACTGAAGCTTTCTTT
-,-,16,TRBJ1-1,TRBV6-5,CASSYSNSRLRLEAFF,TGTGCCAGCAGTTACTCGAATAGCAGACTTAGGCTTGAAGCTTTCTTT
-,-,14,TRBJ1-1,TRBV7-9,CASTLWGVDTEAFF,TGTGCCAGCACCCTGTGGGGGGTTGACACTGAAGCTTTCTTT
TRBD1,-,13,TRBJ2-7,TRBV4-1,CASSHGQGDEQYF,TGCGCCAGCAGCCACGGACAGGGGGACGAGCAGTACTTC
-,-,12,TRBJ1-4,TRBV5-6,CASSPGNEKLFF,TGTGCCAGCAGCCCAGGAAATGAAAAACTGTTTTTT
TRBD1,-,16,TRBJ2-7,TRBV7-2,CASSLGWAGGFGEQYF,TGTGCCAGCAGCTTAGGATGGGCAGGGGGCTTTGGGGAGCAGTACTTC
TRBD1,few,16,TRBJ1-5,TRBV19,CASSGQGSYSNQPQHF,TGTGCCAGTAGCGGACAGGGATCTTATAGCAATCAGCCCCAGCATTTT
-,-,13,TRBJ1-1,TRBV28,CASRSQGWTEAFF,TGTGCCAGCAGGTCCCAGGGCTGGACTGAAGCTTTCTTT
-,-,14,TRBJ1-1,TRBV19,CASSSGQFYTEAFF,TGTGCCAGTAGCAGCGGACAGTTTTACACTGAAGCTTTCTTT
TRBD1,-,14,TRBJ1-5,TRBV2,CASRGQGAGQPQHF,TGTGCCAGCAGGGGACAGGGGGCCGGGCAGCCCCAGCATTTT
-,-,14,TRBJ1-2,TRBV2,CASSETTGWNGYTF,TGTGCCAGCAGTGAAACCACAGGGTGGAATGGCTACACCTTC
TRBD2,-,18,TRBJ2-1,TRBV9,CASSLRATSGILYNEQFF,TGTGCCAGCAGCCTCCGAGCGACTAGCGGGATACTCTACAATGAGCAGTTCTTC
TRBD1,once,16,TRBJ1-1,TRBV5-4,CASSLWGTARVTEAFF,TGTGCCAGCAGCTTGTGGGGGACAGCCCGGGTCACTGAAGCTTTCTTT
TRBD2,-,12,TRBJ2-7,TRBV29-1,CSVEVGASGPFF,TGCAGCGTTGAAGTGGGGGCTAGCGGGCCATTCTTC
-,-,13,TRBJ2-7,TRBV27,CASSLGDSYEQYF,TGTGCCAGCAGTTTAGGAGACAGCTACGAGCAGTACTTC
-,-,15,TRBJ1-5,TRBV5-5,CASSSGTPSNQPQHF,TGTGCCAGCAGCTCCGGGACGCCGAGCAATCAGCCCCAGCATTTT
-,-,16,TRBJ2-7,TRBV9,CASSVASSPNSHEQYF,TGTGCCAGCAGCGTAGCATCTTCCCCTAACTCCCACGAGCAGTACTTC
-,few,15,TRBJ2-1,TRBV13,CASSPYRKLYNEQFF,TGTGCCAGCAGCCCTTACAGGAAATTGTACAATGAGCAGTTCTTC
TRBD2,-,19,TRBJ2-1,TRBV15,CATSRIPGLAGGLVNEQFF,TGTGCCACCAGCAGAATACCGGGACTAGCGGGAGGTCTCGTGAATGAGCAGTTCTTC
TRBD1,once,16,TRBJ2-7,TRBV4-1,CASSQGAGTGLYEQYF,TGCGCCAGCAGCCAAGGGGCCGGGACAGGCCTCTACGAGCAGTACTTC
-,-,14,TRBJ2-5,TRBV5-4,CASSREWKQETQYF,TGTGCCAGCAGCAGGGAATGGAAACAAGAGACCCAGTACTTC
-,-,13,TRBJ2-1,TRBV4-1,CASSQLLGYEQFF,TGCGCCAGCAGCCAATTATTAGGTTATGAGCAGTTCTTC
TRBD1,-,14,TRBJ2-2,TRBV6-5,CASGDTGGPGELFF,TGTGCCAGCGGGGATACAGGGGGCCCCGGGGAGCTGTTTTTT
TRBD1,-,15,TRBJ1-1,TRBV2,CASSELGQVGTEAFF,TGTGCCAGCAGTGAATTGGGACAGGTCGGAACTGAAGCTTTCTTT
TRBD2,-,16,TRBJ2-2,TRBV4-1,CASSQDSGRDTGELFF,TGCGCCAGCAGCCAAGATAGCGGGAGGGACACCGGGGAGCTGTTTTTT
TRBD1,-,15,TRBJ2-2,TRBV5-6,CASSPGQWNTGELFF,TGTGCCAGCAGCCCGGGACAGTGGAACACCGGGGAGCTGTTTTTT
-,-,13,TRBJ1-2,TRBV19,CASSTRSTYGYTF,TGTGCCAGTAGTACCAGGTCCACATATGGCTACACCTTC
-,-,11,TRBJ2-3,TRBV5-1,CASRGGNTQYF,TGCGCCAGCAGAGGCGGGAATACGCAGTATTTT